Sequencing of this TCR beta chain was carried out in a study of shared clonotypes between healthy human individuals. The CDR3 has 15 residues. From germline, CDR1 is MDHEN and CDR2 SYDVKM. Positive CCR7 selection of CD45RO-negative cells yielded the naive CD8 cells, and terminally differentiated effector memory CD45RA+ cells were excluded. Generated by immunoSEQ multiplex PCR, the TCRdb table keeps only in-frame clones and is missing some. The table has about 600,000 clones, 95% to 96% seen once. Sequenced input: naive CD8+ T cells sorted from blood. The chain links TRBV28 to TRBJ2-5; unclear D gene. The end of the DNA fits TRBJ2-7 better, so the J call may be wrong. The TCR originated in a woman aged 25 to 39 in good health. Here the CDR3 reads CASSLGRIITYEQYF. The CDR3 nucleotides are TGTGCCAGCAGTTTGGGCAGGATCATCACCTACGAGCAGTACTTC.